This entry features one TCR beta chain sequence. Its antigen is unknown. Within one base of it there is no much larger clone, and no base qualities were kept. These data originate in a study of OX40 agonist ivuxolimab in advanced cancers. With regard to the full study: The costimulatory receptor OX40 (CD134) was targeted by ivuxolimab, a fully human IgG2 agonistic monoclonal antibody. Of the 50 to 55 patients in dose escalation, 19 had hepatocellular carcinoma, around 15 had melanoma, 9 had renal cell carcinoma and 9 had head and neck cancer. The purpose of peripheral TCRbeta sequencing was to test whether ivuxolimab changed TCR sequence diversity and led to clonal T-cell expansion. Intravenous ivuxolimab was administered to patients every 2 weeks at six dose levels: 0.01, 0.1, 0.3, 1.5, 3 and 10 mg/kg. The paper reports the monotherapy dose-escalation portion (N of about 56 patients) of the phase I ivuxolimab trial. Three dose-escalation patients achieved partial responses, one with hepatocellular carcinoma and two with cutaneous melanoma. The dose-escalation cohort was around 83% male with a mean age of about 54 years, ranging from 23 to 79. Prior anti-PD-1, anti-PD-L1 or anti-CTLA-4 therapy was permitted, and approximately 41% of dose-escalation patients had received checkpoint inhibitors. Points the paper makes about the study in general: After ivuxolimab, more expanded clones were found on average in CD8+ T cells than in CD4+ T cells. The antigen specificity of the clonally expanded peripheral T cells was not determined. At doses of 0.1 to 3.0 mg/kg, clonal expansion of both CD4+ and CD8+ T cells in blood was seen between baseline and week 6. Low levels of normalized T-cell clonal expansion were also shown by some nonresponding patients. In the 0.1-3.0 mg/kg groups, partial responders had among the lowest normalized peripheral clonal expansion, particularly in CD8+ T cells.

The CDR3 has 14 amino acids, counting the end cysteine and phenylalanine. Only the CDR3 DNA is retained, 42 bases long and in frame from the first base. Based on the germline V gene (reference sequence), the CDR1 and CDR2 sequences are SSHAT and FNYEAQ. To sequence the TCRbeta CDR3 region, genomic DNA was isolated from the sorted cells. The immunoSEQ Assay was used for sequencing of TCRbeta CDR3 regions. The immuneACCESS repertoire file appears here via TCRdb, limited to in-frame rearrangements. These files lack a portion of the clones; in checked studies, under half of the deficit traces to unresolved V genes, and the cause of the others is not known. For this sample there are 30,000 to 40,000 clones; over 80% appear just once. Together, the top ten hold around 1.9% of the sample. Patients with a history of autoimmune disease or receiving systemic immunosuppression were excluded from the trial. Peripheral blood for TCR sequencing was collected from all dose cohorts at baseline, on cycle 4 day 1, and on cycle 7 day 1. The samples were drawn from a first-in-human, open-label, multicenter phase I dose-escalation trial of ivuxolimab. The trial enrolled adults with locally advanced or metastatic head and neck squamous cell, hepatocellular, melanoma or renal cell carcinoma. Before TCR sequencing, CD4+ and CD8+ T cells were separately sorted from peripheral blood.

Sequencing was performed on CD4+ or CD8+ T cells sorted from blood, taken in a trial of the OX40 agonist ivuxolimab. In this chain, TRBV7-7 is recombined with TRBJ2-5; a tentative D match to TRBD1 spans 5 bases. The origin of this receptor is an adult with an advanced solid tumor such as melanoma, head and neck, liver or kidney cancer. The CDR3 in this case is CASRPWGRQETQYF. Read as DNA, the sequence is TGTGCTAGCCGACCCTGGGGCAGACAAGAGACCCAGTACTTC.